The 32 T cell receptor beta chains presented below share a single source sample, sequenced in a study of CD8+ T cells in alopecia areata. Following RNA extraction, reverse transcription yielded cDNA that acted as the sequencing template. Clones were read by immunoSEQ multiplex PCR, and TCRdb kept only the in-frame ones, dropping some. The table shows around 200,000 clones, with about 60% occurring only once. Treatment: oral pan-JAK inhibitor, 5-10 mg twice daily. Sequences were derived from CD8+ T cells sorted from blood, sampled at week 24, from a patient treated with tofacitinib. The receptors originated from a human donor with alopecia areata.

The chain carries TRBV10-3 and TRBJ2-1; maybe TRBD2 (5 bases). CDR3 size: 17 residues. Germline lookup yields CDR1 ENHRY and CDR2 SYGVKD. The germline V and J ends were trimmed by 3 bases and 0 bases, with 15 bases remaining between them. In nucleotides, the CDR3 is TGTGCCATCAGTGATGCCCGGTTAGCGCGCTCCTACAATGAGCAGTTCTTC. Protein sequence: CAISDARLARSYNEQFF.

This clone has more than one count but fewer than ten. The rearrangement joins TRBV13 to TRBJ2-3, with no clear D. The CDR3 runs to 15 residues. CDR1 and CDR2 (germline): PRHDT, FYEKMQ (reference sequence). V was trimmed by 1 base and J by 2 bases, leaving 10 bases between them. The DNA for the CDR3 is TGTGCCAGCAGCTTAGACAGCGTCAACACAGATACGCAGTATTTT. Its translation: CASSLDSVNTDTQYF.

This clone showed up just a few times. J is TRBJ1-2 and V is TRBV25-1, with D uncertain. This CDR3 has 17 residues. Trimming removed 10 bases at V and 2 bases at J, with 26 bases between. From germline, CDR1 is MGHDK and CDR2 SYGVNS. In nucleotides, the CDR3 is TGTGCCACCGAAGGGAGAGATAGGGAACGTAGAAACTATGGCTACACCTTC. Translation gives CATEGRDRERRNYGYTF.

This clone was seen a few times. This CDR3 is CSVEDLGTEQYF. DNA of the CDR3: TGCAGCGTTGAAGATTTAGGTACCGAGCAGTACTTC. This chain connects TRBV29-1 to TRBJ2-7; no clear D. This CDR3 contains 12 residues. Germline CDR1 and CDR2: SQVTM and ANQGSEA. Deletions cut 0 bases from V and 6 bases from J, with 9 bases between.

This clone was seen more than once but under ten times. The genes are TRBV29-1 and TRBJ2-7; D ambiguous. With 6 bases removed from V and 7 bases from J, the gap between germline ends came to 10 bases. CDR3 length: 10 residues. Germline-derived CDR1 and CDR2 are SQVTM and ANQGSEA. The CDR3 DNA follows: TGCAGCGTGAAATTGGGGGAGCAGTACTTC. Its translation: CSVKLGEQYF.

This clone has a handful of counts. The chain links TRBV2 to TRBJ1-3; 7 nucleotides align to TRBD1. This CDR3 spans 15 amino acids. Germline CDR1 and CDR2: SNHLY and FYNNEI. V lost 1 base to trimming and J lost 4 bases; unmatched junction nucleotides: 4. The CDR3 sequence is CASSEDPGQGNTIYF. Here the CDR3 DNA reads TGTGCCAGCAGTGAAGACCCGGGACAGGGAAACACCATATATTTT. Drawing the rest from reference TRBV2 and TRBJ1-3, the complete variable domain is EPEVTQTPSHQVTQMGQEVILRCVPISNHLYFYWYRQILGQKVEFLVSFYNNEISEKSEIFDDQFSVERPDGSNFTLKIRSTKLEDSAMYFCASSEDPGQGNTIYFGEGSWLTVV.

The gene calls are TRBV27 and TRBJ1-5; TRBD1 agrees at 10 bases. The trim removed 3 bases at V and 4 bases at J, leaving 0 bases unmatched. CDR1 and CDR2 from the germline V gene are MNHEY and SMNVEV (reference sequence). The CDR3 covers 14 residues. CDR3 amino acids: CASSLDRGNQPQHF. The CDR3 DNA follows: TGTGCCAGCAGTTTGGACAGGGGGAATCAGCCCCAGCATTTT.

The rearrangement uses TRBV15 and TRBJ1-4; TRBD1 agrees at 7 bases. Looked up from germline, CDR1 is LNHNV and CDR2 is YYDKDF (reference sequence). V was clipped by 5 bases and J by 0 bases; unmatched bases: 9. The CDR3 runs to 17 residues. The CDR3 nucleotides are TGTGCCACCAGCGCCCCCGGGACAGATGCAACTAATGAAAAACTGTTTTTT. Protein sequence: CATSAPGTDATNEKLFF.

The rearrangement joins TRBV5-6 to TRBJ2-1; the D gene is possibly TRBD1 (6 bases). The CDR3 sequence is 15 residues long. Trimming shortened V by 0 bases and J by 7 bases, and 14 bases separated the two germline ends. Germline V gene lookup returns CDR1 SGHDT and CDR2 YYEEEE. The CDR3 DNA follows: TGTGCCAGCAGCTTGGGTCTGGGGGCGAAGAATGAGCAGTTCTTC. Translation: CASSLGLGAKNEQFF. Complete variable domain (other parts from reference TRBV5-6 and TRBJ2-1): DAGVTQSPTHLIKTRGQQVTLRCSPKSGHDTVSWYQQALGQGPQFIFQYYEEEERQRGNFPDRFSGHQFPNYSSELNVNALLLGDSALYLCASSLGLGAKNEQFFGPGTRLTVL.

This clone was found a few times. In DNA form, the CDR3 reads TGTGCCTGGAGTGTCTTGGGTCCGGACGAGCAGTACTTC. Its protein product is CAWSVLGPDEQYF. The chain uses TRBV30 and TRBJ2-7; D not certain. Germline CDR1 reads GTSNPN; CDR2 reads SVGIG (reference sequence). This CDR3 is built from 13 residues. Deletions cut 0 bases from V and 5 bases from J, with 11 bases between. Using reference TRBV30 and TRBJ2-7 for the parts outside the CDR3, the full variable domain is SQTIHQWPATLVQPVGSPLSLECTVEGTSNPNLYWYRQAAGRGLQLLFYSVGIGQISSEVPQNLSASRPQDRQFILSSKKLLLSDSGFYLCAWSVLGPDEQYFGPGTRLTVT.

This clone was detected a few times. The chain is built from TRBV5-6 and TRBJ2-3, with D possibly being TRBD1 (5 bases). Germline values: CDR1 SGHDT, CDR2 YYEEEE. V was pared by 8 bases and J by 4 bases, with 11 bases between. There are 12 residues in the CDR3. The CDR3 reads CASNQGSDTQYF. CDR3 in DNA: TGTGCCAGTAACCAGGGTTCAGATACGCAGTATTTT. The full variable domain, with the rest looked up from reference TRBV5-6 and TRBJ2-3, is DAGVTQSPTHLIKTRGQQVTLRCSPKSGHDTVSWYQQALGQGPQFIFQYYEEEERQRGNFPDRFSGHQFPNYSSELNVNALLLGDSALYLCASNQGSDTQYFGPGTRLTVL.

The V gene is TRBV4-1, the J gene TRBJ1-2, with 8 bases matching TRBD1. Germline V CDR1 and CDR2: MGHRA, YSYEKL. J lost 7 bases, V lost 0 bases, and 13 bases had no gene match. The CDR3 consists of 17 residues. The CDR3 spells CASSQDGTGTGSSGYTF. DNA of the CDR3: TGCGCCAGCAGCCAAGATGGAACCGGGACAGGCTCTTCTGGCTACACCTTC.

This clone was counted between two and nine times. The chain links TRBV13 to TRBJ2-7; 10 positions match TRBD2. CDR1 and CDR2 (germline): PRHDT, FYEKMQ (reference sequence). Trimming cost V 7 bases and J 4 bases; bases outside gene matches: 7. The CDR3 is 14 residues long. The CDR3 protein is CASTTGTSVYEQYF. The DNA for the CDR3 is TGTGCCAGCACCACCGGGACTAGCGTTTACGAGCAGTACTTC.

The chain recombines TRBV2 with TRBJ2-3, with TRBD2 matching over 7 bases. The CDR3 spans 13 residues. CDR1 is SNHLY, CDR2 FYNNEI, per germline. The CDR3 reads CATLGGSTDTQYF. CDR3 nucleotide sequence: TGTGCTACCCTGGGGGGGTCCACAGATACGCAGTATTTT.

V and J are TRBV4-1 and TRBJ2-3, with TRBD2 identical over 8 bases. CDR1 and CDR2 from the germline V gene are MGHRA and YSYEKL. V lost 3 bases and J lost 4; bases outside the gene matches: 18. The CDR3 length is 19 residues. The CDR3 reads CASSHKAYSGGAGADTQYF. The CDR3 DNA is TGCGCCAGCAGCCATAAGGCCTATTCCGGGGGGGCCGGAGCAGATACGCAGTATTTT.

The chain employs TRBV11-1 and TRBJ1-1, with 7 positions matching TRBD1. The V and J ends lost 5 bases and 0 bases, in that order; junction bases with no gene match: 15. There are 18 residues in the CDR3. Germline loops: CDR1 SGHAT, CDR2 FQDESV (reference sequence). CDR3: CASSRRSRDSALNTEAFF. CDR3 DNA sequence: TGTGCCAGCAGCCGTCGGTCCCGGGACAGTGCCCTGAACACTGAAGCTTTCTTT.

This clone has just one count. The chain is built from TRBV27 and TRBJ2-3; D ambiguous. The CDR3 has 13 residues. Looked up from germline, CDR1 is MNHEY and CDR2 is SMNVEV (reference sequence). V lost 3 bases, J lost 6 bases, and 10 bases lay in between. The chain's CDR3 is CASSFLTADTQYF. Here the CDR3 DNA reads TGTGCCAGCAGTTTCCTGACTGCCGATACGCAGTATTTT.

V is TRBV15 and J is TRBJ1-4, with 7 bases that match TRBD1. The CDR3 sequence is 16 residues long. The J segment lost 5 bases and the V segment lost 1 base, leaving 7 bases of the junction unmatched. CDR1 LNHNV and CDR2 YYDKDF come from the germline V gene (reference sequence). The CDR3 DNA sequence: TGTGCCACCAGCAGAGCAACAGGGGTGGAGAATGAAAAACTGTTTTTT. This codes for CATSRATGVENEKLFF.

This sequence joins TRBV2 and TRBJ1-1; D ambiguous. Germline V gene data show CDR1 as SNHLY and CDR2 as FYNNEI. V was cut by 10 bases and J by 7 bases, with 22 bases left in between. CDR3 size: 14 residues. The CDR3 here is CATRKPGPSGEAFF. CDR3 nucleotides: TGTGCCACCCGAAAACCGGGTCCCTCGGGTGAAGCTTTCTTT.

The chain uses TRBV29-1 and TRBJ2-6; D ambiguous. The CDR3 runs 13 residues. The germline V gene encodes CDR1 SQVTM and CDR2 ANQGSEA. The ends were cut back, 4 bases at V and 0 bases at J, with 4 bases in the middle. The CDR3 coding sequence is TGCAGCGTTGCCCCCTCTGGGGCCAACGTCCTGACTTTC. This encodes CSVAPSGANVLTF.

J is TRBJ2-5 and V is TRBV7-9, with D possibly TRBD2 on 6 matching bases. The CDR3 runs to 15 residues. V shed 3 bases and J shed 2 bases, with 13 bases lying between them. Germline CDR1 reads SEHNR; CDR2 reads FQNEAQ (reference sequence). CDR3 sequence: CASSFLEGLQETQYF. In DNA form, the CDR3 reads TGTGCCAGCAGCTTCTTGGAGGGCCTTCAAGAGACCCAGTACTTC.

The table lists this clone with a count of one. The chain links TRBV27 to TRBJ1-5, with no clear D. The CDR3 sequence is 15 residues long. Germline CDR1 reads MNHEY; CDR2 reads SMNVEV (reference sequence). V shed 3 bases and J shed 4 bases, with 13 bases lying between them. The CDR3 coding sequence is TGTGCCAGCAGTTTGTCCCTACCCCATAATCAGCCCCAGCATTTT. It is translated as CASSLSLPHNQPQHF.

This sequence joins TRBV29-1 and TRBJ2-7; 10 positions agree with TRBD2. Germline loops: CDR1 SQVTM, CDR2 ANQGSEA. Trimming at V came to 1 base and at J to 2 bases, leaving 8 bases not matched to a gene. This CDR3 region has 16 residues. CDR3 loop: CSVEGIPSGGTYEQYF. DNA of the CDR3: TGCAGCGTTGAAGGGATCCCTAGCGGGGGTACCTACGAGCAGTACTTC.

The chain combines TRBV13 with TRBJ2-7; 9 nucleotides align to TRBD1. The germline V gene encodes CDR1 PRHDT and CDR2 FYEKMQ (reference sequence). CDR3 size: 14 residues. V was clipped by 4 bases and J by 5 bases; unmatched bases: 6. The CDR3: CASSYRGRGDEQYF. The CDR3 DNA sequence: TGTGCCAGCAGCTACAGGGGGCGAGGCGACGAGCAGTACTTC.

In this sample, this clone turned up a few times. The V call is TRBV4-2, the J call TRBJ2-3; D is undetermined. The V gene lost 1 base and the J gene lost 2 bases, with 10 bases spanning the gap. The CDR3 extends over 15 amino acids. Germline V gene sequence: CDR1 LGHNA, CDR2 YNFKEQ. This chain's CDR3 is CASSQAEHSTDTQYF. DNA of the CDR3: TGTGCCAGCAGCCAAGCCGAACACTCCACAGATACGCAGTATTTT.

The CDR3, as DNA: TGTGCCAGCAGTTACTCGTTGAACACTGAAGCTTTCTTT. It codes for CASSYSLNTEAFF. This chain joins TRBV6-5 and TRBJ1-1; no reliable D call. Deletions cut 0 bases from V and 0 bases from J, with 2 bases between. Per the germline V gene, CDR1 is MNHEY and CDR2 is SVGAGI. The CDR3 sequence is 13 residues long.

The CDR3 nucleotides read TGCGCCAGCAGCCAAGCGGCTTTGGCGGGGGTTAGCACAGATACGCAGTATTTT. It codes for CASSQAALAGVSTDTQYF. The J gene is TRBJ2-3, the V gene TRBV4-1; 7 bases fit TRBD2. CDR3 length: 18 residues. Losses at the gene ends were 1 base for V and 0 bases for J; bases not matched to a gene: 10. CDR1 MGHRA and CDR2 YSYEKL come from the germline V gene.

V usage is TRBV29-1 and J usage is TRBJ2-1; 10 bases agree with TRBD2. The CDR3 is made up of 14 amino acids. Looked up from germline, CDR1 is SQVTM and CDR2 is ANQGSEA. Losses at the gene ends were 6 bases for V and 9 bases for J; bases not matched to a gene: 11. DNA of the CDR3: TGCAGCGTAACAGCGGGGGGGCTGGAGAGTGAGCAGTTCTTC. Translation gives CSVTAGGLESEQFF.

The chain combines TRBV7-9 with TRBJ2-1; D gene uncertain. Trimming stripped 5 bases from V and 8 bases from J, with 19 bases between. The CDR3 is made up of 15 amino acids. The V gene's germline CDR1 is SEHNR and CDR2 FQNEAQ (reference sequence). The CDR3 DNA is TGTGCCAGCAGCCCGACCGGCGTATCTAGGTATGAGCAGTTCTTC. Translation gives CASSPTGVSRYEQFF.

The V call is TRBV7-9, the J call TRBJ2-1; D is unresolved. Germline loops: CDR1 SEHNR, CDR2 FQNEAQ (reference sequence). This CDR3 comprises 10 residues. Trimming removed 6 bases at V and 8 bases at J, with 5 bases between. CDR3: CASREYEQFF. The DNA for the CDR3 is TGTGCCAGCAGAGAGTATGAGCAGTTCTTC.

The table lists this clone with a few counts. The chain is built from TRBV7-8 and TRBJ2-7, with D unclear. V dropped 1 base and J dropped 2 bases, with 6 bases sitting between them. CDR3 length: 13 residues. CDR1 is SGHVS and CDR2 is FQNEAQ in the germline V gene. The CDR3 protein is CASSLGRAYEQYF. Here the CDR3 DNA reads TGTGCCAGCAGCTTAGGCAGAGCCTACGAGCAGTACTTC.

CDR3 amino acids: CASSRGTGYTF. The CDR3 region has the DNA TGTGCCAGCAGCCGGGGTACAGGCTACACCTTC. The V gene is TRBV28, the J gene TRBJ1-2; no clear D. Between the trimmed V and J ends, which lost 6 bases and 8 bases, there was a span of 10 bases. This CDR3 region has 11 residues. CDR1 is MDHEN, CDR2 SYDVKM, per germline.